The rows below give T cell receptor beta chains drawn from one sample of a study of blood T cell repertoires in COVID-19. The repertoire was sequenced with immunoSEQ multiplex PCR; TCRdb's copy has only in-frame clones and lacks some. The sample lists 130,000 to 150,000 clones; 80% to 90% were seen once. Sequences were obtained from peripheral blood. These receptors all come from a woman aged 45-60 years with acute or convalescent COVID-19. The CDR3 runs from the conserved cysteine through the conserved F or W. Where a row states a size, it is once, few, many or the class of an expanded clone; other rows omit it.

J: TRBJ1-2
size: -
V: TRBV16
CDR3: CASRAGLGGYTF

J: TRBJ2-1
size: -
V: TRBV7-8
CDR3: CASSWGSGRRNEQFF

J: TRBJ2-1
size: -
V: TRBV7-3
CDR3: CASSQTSGNLNEQFF

J: TRBJ2-5
size: few
V: TRBV2
CDR3: CASRLQDQETQYF

J: TRBJ1-6
size: -
V: TRBV14
CDR3: CASSQASGTGVSPLHF

J: TRBJ1-3
size: few
V: TRBV4-2
CDR3: CASSPHMDTIYF

J: TRBJ2-2
size: -
V: TRBV19
CDR3: CASDRGTGELFF

J: TRBJ1-2
size: few
V: TRBV6-5
CDR3: CASRSGTGNYGYTF

J: TRBJ2-7
size: -
V: TRBV27
CDR3: CASSLVSPDRGGSEQYF

J: TRBJ2-6
size: -
V: TRBV19
CDR3: CASTVSGLRPSGANVLTF

J: TRBJ2-7
size: -
V: TRBV2
CDR3: CASSTDRRGEQYF

J: TRBJ1-1
size: few
V: TRBV7-9
CDR3: CASRPLQGTNTEAFF

J: TRBJ1-6
size: once
V: TRBV28
CDR3: CASSKDRQINSPLHF

J: TRBJ1-2
size: -
V: TRBV12-3/TRBV12-4
CDR3: CASSLPPRGYTF

J: TRBJ2-2
size: -
V: TRBV4-1
CDR3: CASSPREFRAGELFF

J: TRBJ1-2
size: -
V: TRBV4-1
CDR3: CASSPPDRNYGYTF

J: TRBJ1-2
size: -
V: TRBV27
CDR3: CASRLSGGGYTF

J: TRBJ2-7
size: -
V: TRBV6-6
CDR3: CASSQPGTGYYEQYF

J: TRBJ2-1
size: -
V: TRBV5-1
CDR3: CASSEREGLNEQFF

J: TRBJ2-3
size: -
V: TRBV5-1
CDR3: CASSFAGGFTDTQYF

J: TRBJ1-4
size: -
V: TRBV19
CDR3: CASSRRGNNEKLFF

J: TRBJ1-1
size: few
V: TRBV5-1
CDR3: CASGRDGNTEAFF

J: TRBJ1-2
size: -
V: TRBV28
CDR3: CASSPIQGQGYGYTF

J: TRBJ1-1
size: once
V: TRBV18
CDR3: CASSPEVEAFF

J: TRBJ1-6
size: -
V: TRBV5-6
CDR3: CASSPVQGASSPLHF

J: TRBJ2-7
size: few
V: TRBV3-1/TRBV3-2
CDR3: CASSLGRAREQYF

J: TRBJ1-1
size: -
V: TRBV11-2
CDR3: CASSLAQGTEAFF

J: TRBJ1-6
size: few
V: TRBV7-9
CDR3: CASSRESSYNSPLHF

J: TRBJ1-4
size: few
V: TRBV30
CDR3: CAWNRGIANEKLFF

J: TRBJ2-2
size: few
V: TRBV18
CDR3: CASSPLGLAGVDTGELFF

J: TRBJ1-2
size: -
V: TRBV9
CDR3: CASSDDMSHGYTF

J: TRBJ1-2
size: -
V: TRBV11-2
CDR3: CASSLGDRVVYGYTF

J: TRBJ2-1
size: -
V: TRBV9
CDR3: CASTGIRRSEQFF

J: TRBJ2-1
size: -
V: TRBV28
CDR3: CASTSGGAGVNEQFF